This TCR beta chain comes out of a study of shared T cell receptors in the human thymus. Sequencing was performed with immunoSEQ multiplex PCR; in TCRdb, only in-frame clones are kept and a portion is missing. In the table there are 700,000 or so clones, 70% to 90% of which are singletons. J was trimmed by 5 bases and V by 5 bases; bases with no gene match: 6. This CDR3 has 14 residues. The germline V gene encodes CDR1 MDHEN and CDR2 SYDVKM. The same data also went into a second study, on human thymus T cells. That study adds: The donor group consisted of healthy Finnish infants who were having corrective surgery for congenital heart defects. Obtained as resections during corrective heart surgery, the thymus tissue was then studied. Related research found strongly overlapping thymic repertoires in unrelated individuals.

The gene calls are TRBV28 and TRBJ2-7, with TRBD1 matching over 10 bases. This TCR was sampled from a girl in the first two years of life with a congenital heart defect. The sample taken for sequencing was thymocytes. The CDR3 protein is CASSNRDRGHEQYF. The DNA of the CDR3 is TGTGCCAGCAGTAACCGGGACAGGGGTCACGAGCAGTACTTC.